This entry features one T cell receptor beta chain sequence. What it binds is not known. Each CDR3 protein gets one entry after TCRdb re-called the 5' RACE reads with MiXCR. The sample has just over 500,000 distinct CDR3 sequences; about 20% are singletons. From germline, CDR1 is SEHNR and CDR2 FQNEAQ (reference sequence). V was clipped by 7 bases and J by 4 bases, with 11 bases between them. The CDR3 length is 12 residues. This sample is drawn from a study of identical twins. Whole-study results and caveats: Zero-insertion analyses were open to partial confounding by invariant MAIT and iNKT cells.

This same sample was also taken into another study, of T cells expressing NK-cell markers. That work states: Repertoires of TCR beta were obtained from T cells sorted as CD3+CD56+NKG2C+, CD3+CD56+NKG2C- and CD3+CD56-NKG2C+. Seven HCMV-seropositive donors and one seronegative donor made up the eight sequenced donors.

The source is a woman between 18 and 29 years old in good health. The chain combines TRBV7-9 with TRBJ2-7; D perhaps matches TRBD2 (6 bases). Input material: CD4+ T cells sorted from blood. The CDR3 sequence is CASTIGRYEQYF. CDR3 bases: TGTGCCAGCACCATTGGGAGGTACGAGCAGTACTTC.